Listed below are T cell receptor beta chains from one sample, sequenced in a study of T-cell memory formation after mild COVID-19. From the 5' RACE reads, TCRdb called clonotypes with MiXCR, one entry per CDR3 protein. The sample yields a few hundred thousand distinct CDR3 sequences, around 15% seen once. The specimen sequenced was PBMCs or a T cell subset sorted from them (not recorded which). These receptors were collected from a man between 18 and 29 years old who had mild COVID-19 (a few samples of this study predate the infection). Cell type and time point are not known. Both conserved end residues are part of each CDR3. The order of the fields is CDR3 length, V gene, J gene, D gene, clone size, CDR3 DNA, CDR3 protein. A D gene is named only where the DNA matches it firmly. Expanded clones are given a class, and other clones once, few, many or no size at all.

15	TRBV6-5	TRBJ2-5	-	few	TGTGCCAGCAGTTACTCGATCAGCTTCCAAGAGACCCAGTACTTC	CASSYSISFQETQYF
15	TRBV4-2	TRBJ2-3	TRBD1	many	TGTGCCAGCAGCAAAGACAGGGAAGCGACAGATACGCAGTATTTT	CASSKDREATDTQYF
17	TRBV5-1	TRBJ2-3	TRBD2	-	TGCGCCAGCAGCTTTCTGCCCGGGACTAGTCTCCCAGATACGCAGTATTTT	CASSFLPGTSLPDTQYF
15	TRBV18	TRBJ1-2	TRBD1	few	TGTGCCAGCTCAGCGGACAGGGGATTTAACTATGGCTACACCTTC	CASSADRGFNYGYTF
19	TRBV27	TRBJ2-2	TRBD1	few	TGTGCCAGCAGTTCGAATTCCGGGACAGGGTGGCTGGACACCGGGGAGCTGTTTTTT	CASSSNSGTGWLDTGELFF
14	TRBV5-1	TRBJ2-5	-	-	TGCGCCAGCGGGCAAGGGGATACTATCGAGACCCAGTACTTC	CASGQGDTIETQYF
14	TRBV25-1	TRBJ2-7	-	few	TGTGCCAGCGCCTCCCGGGACAACTCCTACGAGCAGTACTTC	CASASRDNSYEQYF
15	TRBV7-9	TRBJ2-2	-	few	TGTGCCAGCAGCTTAGATCTAGACTGGTCCGGGGAGCTGTTTTTT	CASSLDLDWSGELFF
15	TRBV6-6	TRBJ2-7	-	few	TGTTCCAGCAGTTCCCCTCAAGGGTCGGACTACGAGCAGTACTTC	CSSSSPQGSDYEQYF
15	TRBV6-2/TRBV6-3	TRBJ2-3	TRBD1	-	TGTGCCAGCCAACAAACAGGGGGCCGGGCGGATACGCAGTATTTT	CASQQTGGRADTQYF
16	TRBV4-3	TRBJ2-1	-	few	TGCGCCAGCAGCCAAGACCCCTGGCGGTGGGACAATGAGCAGTTCTTC	CASSQDPWRWDNEQFF
14	TRBV4-1	TRBJ2-3	-	-	TGCGCCAGCAGCCAATTACGGGACACAGATACGCAGTATTTT	CASSQLRDTDTQYF
13	TRBV12-3/TRBV12-4	TRBJ2-3	-	-	TGTGCCAGCAGTTTCGGTCTGGGTGATACGCAGTATTTT	CASSFGLGDTQYF